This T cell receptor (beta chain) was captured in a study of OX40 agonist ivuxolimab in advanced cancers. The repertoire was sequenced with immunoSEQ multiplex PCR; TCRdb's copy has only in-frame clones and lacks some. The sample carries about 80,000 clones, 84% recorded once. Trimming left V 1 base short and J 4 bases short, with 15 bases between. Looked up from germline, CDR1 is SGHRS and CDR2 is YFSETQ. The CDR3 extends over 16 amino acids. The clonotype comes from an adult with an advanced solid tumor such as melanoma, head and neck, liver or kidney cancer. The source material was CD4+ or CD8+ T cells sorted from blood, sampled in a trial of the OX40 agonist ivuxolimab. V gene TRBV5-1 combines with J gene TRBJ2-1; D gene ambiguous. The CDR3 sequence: CASSLTGGWGYNEQFF. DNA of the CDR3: TGCGCCAGCAGCTTGACGGGCGGATGGGGATACAATGAGCAGTTCTTC.